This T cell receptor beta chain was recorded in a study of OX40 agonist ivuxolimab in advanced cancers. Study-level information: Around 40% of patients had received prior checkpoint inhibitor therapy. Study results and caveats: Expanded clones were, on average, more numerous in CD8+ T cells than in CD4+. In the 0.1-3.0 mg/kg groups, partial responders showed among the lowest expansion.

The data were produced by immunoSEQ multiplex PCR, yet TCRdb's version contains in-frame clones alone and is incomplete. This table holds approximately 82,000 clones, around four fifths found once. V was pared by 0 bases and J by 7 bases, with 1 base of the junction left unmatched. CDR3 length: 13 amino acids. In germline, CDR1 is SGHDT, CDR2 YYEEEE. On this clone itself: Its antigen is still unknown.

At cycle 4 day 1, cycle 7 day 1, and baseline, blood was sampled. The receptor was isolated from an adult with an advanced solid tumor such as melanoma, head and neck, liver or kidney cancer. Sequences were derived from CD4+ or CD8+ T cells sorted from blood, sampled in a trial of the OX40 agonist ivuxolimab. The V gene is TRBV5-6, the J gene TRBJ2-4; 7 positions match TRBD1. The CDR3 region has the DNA TGTGCCAGCAGCTTGGAGGGGGCTAACATTCAGTACTTC. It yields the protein CASSLEGANIQYF.